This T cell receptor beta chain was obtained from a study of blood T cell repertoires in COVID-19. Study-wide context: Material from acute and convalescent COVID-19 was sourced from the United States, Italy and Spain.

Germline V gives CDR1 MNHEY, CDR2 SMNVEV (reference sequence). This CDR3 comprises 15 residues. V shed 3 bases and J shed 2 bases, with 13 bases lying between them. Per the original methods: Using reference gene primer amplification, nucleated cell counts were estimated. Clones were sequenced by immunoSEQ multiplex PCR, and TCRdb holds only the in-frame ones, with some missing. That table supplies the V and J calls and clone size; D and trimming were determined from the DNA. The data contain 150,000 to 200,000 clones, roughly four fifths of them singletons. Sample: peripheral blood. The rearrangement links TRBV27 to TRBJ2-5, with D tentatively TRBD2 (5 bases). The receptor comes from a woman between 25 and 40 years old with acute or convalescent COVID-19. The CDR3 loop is CASSFRREGQETQYF. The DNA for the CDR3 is TGTGCCAGCAGTTTCAGACGGGAAGGGCAAGAGACCCAGTACTTC.